The T cell receptor (beta chain) under discussion was sequenced for a study of neurological immune-mediated disorders. TCRdb independently ran MiXCR on the 5' RACE reads; one entry per CDR3 protein. This table holds about 120,000 distinct CDR3 sequences, roughly 3.2% found once. This clonotype was counted many times. Germline V gene lookup returns CDR1 DFQATT and CDR2 SNEGSKA (reference sequence). Germline trimming cut 6 bases from V and 1 base from J; bases unmatched to any gene: 4. The CDR3 consists of 14 residues. The sample taken for sequencing was PBMCs. The gene calls are TRBV20-1 and TRBJ1-1; 11 nucleotides match TRBD1. The receptor was isolated from a woman aged 30 to 39 with multiple sclerosis. Here the CDR3 reads CSARTGGPNTEAFF. Here the CDR3 DNA reads TGCAGTGCCAGGACAGGGGGCCCGAACACTGAAGCTTTCTTT.